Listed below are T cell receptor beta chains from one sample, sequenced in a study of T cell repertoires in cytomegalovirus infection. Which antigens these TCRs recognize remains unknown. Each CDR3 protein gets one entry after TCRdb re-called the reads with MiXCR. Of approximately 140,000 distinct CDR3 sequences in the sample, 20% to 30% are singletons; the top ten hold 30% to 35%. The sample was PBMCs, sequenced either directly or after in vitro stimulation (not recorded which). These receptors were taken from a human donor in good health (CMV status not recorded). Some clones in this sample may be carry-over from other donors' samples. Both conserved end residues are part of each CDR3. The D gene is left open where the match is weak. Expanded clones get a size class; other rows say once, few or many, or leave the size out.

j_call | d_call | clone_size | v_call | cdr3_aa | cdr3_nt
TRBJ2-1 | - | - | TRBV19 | CASFSRLVSYNEQFF | TGTGCCAGTTTTTCCCGGCTGGTCTCCTACAATGAGCAGTTCTTC
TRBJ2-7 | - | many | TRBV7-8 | CASTHYSIGEQAYEQYF | TGTGCCAGCACCCATTACTCTATCGGCGAGCAAGCCTACGAGCAGTACTTC
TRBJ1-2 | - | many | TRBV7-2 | CASSLDIGGRSYGYTF | TGTGCCAGCAGCTTAGATATCGGGGGGCGCAGCTATGGCTACACCTTC
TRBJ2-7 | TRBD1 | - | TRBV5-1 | CASSSHSGQASYEQYF | TGCGCCAGCAGCTCCCACTCGGGACAGGCCTCCTACGAGCAGTACTTC
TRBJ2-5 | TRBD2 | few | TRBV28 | CASSRRLAEKETQYF | TGTGCCAGCAGCCGAAGACTAGCGGAAAAAGAGACCCAGTACTTC
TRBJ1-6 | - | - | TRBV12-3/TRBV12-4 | CASSGFGPLHF | TGTGCCAGCAGTGGCTTTGGACCCCTCCACTTT
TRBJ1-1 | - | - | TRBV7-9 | CAAGEAFF | TGTGCCGCAGGTGAAGCTTTCTTT
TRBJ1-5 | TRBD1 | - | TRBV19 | CASSLGQISNQPQHF | TGTGCCAGTAGCCTGGGACAGATAAGCAATCAGCCCCAGCATTTT
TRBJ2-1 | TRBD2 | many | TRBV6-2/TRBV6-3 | CASRSGTSGIHVLNEQFF | TGTGCCAGCAGATCCGGGACTAGCGGGATTCATGTGCTCAATGAGCAGTTCTTC
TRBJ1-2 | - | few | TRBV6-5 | CASSYSMLGFNYGYTF | TGTGCCAGCAGTTACTCGATGCTGGGCTTTAACTATGGCTACACCTTC
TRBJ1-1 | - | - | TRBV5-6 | CASSLTPRTEAFF | TGTGCCAGCAGCTTAACCCCTCGCACTGAAGCTTTCTTT
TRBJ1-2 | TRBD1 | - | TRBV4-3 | CASSQGGTGGRRGYTF | TGCGCCAGCAGCCAGGGGGGGACAGGGGGCAGAAGAGGCTACACCTTC
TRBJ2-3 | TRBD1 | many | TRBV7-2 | CASSFQGALSTDTQYF | TGTGCCAGCAGCTTTCAGGGGGCCCTTAGCACAGATACGCAGTATTTT
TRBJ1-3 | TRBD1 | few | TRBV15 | CATSRTGGPGNTIYF | TGTGCCACCAGCAGAACAGGGGGCCCTGGAAACACCATATATTTT
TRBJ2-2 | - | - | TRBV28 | CASSTGTTGTGELFF | TGTGCCAGCAGTACCGGGACCACGGGGACCGGGGAGCTGTTTTTT
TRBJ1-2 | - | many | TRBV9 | CASSSQGMANYGYTF | TGTGCCAGCAGCTCCCAGGGTATGGCTAACTATGGCTACACCTTC
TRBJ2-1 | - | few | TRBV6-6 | CASSYQAEPSYNEQFF | TGTGCCAGCAGTTACCAAGCGGAACCTTCCTACAATGAGCAGTTCTTC
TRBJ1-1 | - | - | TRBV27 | CASSSDTRGGTEAFF | TGTGCCAGCAGTTCGGACACTAGAGGGGGCACTGAAGCTTTCTTT
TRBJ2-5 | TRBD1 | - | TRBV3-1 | CASSQPGQGQETQYF | TGTGCCAGCAGTCAACCGGGACAGGGTCAAGAGACCCAGTACTTC
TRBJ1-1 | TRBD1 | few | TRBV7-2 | CASSPPGQAKAFF | TGTGCCAGCAGCCCCCCGGGACAGGCAAAAGCTTTCTTT
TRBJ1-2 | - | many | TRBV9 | CASSVHRSQESYGYTF | TGTGCCAGCAGCGTACACCGGTCACAGGAGTCGTATGGCTACACCTTC
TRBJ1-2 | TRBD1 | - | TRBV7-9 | CASSRDRDGYTF | TGTGCCAGCAGCAGAGACAGGGACGGCTACACCTTC
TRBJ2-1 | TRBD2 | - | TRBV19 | CASSTVAGERSYNEQFF | TGTGCCAGTAGTACCGTAGCGGGAGAGAGGTCCTACAATGAGCAGTTCTTC
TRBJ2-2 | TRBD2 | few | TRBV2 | CASKIAGDTGELFF | TGTGCCAGCAAAATAGCGGGAGACACCGGGGAGCTGTTTTTT
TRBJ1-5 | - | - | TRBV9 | CASSVGGGRQPQHF | TGTGCCAGCAGCGTAGGTGGAGGGCGGCAGCCCCAGCATTTT
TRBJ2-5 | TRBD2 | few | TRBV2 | CASSVRLAMGETQYF | TGTGCCAGCAGTGTTAGACTAGCTATGGGAGAGACCCAGTACTTC
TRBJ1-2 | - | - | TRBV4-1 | CASSLPGGQGRIGYTF | TGCGCCAGCAGCCTTCCCGGGGGACAAGGTCGTATAGGCTACACCTTC
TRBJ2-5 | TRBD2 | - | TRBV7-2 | CASSRLAGGGETQYF | TGTGCCAGCAGCAGACTAGCGGGAGGGGGGGAGACCCAGTACTTC
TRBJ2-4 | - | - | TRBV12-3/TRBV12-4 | CASSHSKNIQYF | TGTGCCAGCAGTCACTCCAAAAACATTCAGTACTTC
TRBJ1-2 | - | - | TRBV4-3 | CASSQDPGAAAGYTF | TGCGCCAGCAGCCAAGACCCGGGGGCGGCGGCTGGCTACACCTTC
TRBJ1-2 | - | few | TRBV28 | CASSLWGMDGYTF | TGTGCCAGCAGTTTATGGGGTATGGATGGCTACACCTTC
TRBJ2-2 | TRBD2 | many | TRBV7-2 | CASSLIAGGPGIAGELFF | TGTGCCAGCAGCTTAATAGCGGGAGGGCCGGGGATTGCCGGGGAGCTGTTTTTT
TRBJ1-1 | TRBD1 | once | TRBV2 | CASGWTGLNTEAFF | TGTGCCAGCGGGTGGACAGGGCTGAACACTGAAGCTTTCTTT
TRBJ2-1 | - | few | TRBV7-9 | CASSRTVNEQFF | TGTGCCAGCAGCAGGACTGTCAATGAGCAGTTCTTC
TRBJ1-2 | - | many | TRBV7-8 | CASSMTADHYGYTF | TGTGCCAGCAGCATGACAGCCGACCACTATGGCTACACCTTC
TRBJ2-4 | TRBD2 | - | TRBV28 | CASSSGGSKNIQYF | TGTGCCAGCAGTTCGGGGGGGTCCAAAAACATTCAGTACTTC
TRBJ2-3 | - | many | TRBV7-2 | CASVPRGSTDTQYF | TGTGCCAGCGTACCCCGAGGATCCACAGATACGCAGTATTTT
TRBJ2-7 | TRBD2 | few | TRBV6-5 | CASSYSGGLSYEQYF | TGTGCCAGCAGTTACTCGGGGGGGTTATCCTACGAGCAGTACTTC
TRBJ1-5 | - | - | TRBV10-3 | CAISDGRNQPQLF | TGTGCCATCAGTGACGGTCGCAATCAGCCCCAGCTTTTT
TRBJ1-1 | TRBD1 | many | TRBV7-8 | CASSLSGGSGTEAFF | TGTGCCAGCAGCCTTTCAGGGGGGAGTGGAACTGAAGCTTTCTTT
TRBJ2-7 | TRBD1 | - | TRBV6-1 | CASSGDRREQYF | TGTGCCAGCAGTGGGGACAGACGCGAGCAGTACTTC
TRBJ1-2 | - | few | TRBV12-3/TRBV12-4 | CASTNTRVHYGYTF | TGTGCCAGCACAAATACTAGGGTGCACTATGGCTACACCTTC
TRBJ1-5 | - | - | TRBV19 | CASRSTGFGPQHF | TGTGCCAGTAGGTCGACAGGTTTCGGGCCCCAGCATTTT
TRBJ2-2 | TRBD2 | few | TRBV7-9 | CASSFNSGRAHANTGELFF | TGTGCCAGCAGCTTTAATAGCGGGAGAGCACACGCGAACACCGGGGAGCTGTTTTTT
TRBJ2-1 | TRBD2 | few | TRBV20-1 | CSALTTSGNPHEQFF | TGCAGTGCGTTAACGACTAGCGGGAACCCCCATGAGCAGTTCTTC
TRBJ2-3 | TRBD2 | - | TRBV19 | CASTPGLAGGVDTQYF | TGTGCCAGTACTCCAGGACTAGCGGGAGGGGTTGATACGCAGTATTTT
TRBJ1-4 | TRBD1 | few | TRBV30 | CAWSDRGSKLFF | TGTGCCTGGAGTGACAGGGGCAGCAAACTGTTTTTT
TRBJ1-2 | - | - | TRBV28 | CASSPGHDLGGYGYTF | TGTGCCAGCAGTCCTGGACACGACCTCGGTGGCTATGGCTACACCTTC
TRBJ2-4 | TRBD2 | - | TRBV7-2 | CASSPSAGVGYIQYF | TGTGCCAGCAGCCCCTCAGCGGGAGTGGGATACATTCAGTACTTC
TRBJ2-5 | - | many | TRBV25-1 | CASSPPQETQYF | TGTGCCAGCAGTCCCCCCCAAGAGACCCAGTACTTC
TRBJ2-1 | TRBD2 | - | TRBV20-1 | CSARDRAGAGNEQFF | TGCAGTGCTAGAGATCGAGCGGGAGCAGGTAATGAGCAGTTCTTC
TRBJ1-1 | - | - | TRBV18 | CASSPRAGERTEAFF | TGTGCCAGCTCACCACGGGCAGGGGAGCGAACTGAAGCTTTCTTT